This passage covers 29 T cell receptor beta chains from one sample sequenced in a study of monozygotic twins with inflammatory bowel disease. TCRdb reprocessed the 5' RACE reads; each CDR3 protein has one entry and no DNA is given. The sample includes fewer than 550,000 distinct CDR3 sequences. The material sequenced was blood. Every receptor here comes from a human donor with ulcerative colitis or Crohn's disease, or a healthy co-twin of an affected twin (not recorded which).

The chain recombines TRBV5-4 with TRBJ2-3; TCRdb names TRBD2, which stays unverified in the absence of DNA. CDR1 SGHNT and CDR2 YYREEE come from the germline V gene (reference sequence). CDR3 length: 16 amino acids. The CDR3 here is CASSLFGRGGTDTQYF.

This sequence joins TRBV12-3 or TRBV12-4 and TRBJ2-1. This CDR3 has 13 amino acids. This CDR3 reads CASKSGRNNEQFF.

The chain links TRBV29-1 to TRBJ2-7; TCRdb outputs TRBD1, but without DNA this stays unchecked. The CDR3 runs 12 residues. Looked up from germline, CDR1 is SQVTM and CDR2 is ANQGSEA. The CDR3 loop is CSAAEGFYEQYF.

The V gene is TRBV29-1, the J gene TRBJ1-3; as DNA is missing, the TRBD1 call by TCRdb cannot be tested. CDR1 is SQVTM, CDR2 ANQGSEA, per germline. The CDR3 sequence is 12 residues long. CDR3 region: CSVGGSGNTIYF.

The chain recombines TRBV27 with TRBJ2-7; TCRdb designates TRBD1, a call that cannot be tested without DNA. This CDR3 region has 17 residues. Looked up from germline, CDR1 is MNHEY and CDR2 is SMNVEV (reference sequence). CDR3 in amino acids: CASSRFLSGTGGDEQYF.

The genes are TRBV15 and TRBJ2-3; lacking DNA, the TRBD1 call made by TCRdb goes unchecked. Germline lookup yields CDR1 LNHNV and CDR2 YYDKDF (reference sequence). The CDR3 has 15 amino acids. The CDR3 spells CATSMGAPGTDTQYF.

V and J are TRBV10-2 and TRBJ2-2. This CDR3 has 13 residues. Germline CDR1 is WSHSY and CDR2 is SAAADI. This chain's CDR3 is CASSELQAGELFF.

CDR3 residues: CASRTGGDLYGYTF. V is TRBV2 and J is TRBJ1-2; the TCRdb call, TRBD1, lacks DNA for checking. In germline, CDR1 is SNHLY, CDR2 FYNNEI. The CDR3 covers 14 residues.

J is TRBJ1-5 and V is TRBV2. Germline lookup yields CDR1 SNHLY and CDR2 FYNNEI. This CDR3 contains 14 residues. This chain's CDR3 is CASNGRGIFYGQHF.

The chain carries TRBV12-3 or TRBV12-4 and TRBJ1-6; without DNA, the TCRdb call of TRBD1 cannot be checked. The CDR3 runs 14 residues. CDR3 sequence reads: CASSLDSQNSPLHF.

The V call is TRBV19, the J call TRBJ2-7; no DNA is available, so the TRBD2 call from TCRdb remains unchecked. The CDR3 loop spans 15 amino acids. Germline V gives CDR1 LNHDA, CDR2 SQIVND (reference sequence). The CDR3 loop reads CASSIPGLASDEQYF.

The rearrangement joins TRBV20-1 to TRBJ1-1; TCRdb's D gene call, TRBD1, goes unchecked for lack of DNA. The CDR3 is made up of 15 amino acids. Looked up from germline, CDR1 is DFQATT and CDR2 is SNEGSKA (reference sequence). The CDR3: CSATVPGTDVTEAFF.

The chain joins TRBV27 to TRBJ1-5; TCRdb's D call of TRBD1 is untestable without DNA. From germline, CDR1 is MNHEY and CDR2 SMNVEV (reference sequence). This CDR3 comprises 16 residues. The CDR3 reads CASSLSPTPGNQPQHF.

The CDR3: CSARVLAGSLEQFF. The J gene is TRBJ2-1, the V gene TRBV20-1; lacking DNA, the TRBD2 call made by TCRdb goes unchecked. The germline V gene encodes CDR1 DFQATT and CDR2 SNEGSKA (reference sequence). The CDR3 is 14 amino acids.

J is TRBJ2-1 and V is TRBV6-1; TCRdb designates TRBD1, a call that cannot be tested without DNA. Germline V CDR1 and CDR2: MNHNS, SASEGT. CDR3 length: 14 amino acids. This CDR3 reads CASSPRVDYNEQFF.

The V call is TRBV5-1, the J call TRBJ1-6. The CDR3 has 16 amino acids. Germline loops: CDR1 SGHRS, CDR2 YFSETQ. The CDR3 sequence is CASSPTAGGNNSPLHF.

The V and J genes are TRBV29-1 and TRBJ2-7. The CDR3 has 13 amino acids. Germline lookup yields CDR1 SQVTM and CDR2 ANQGSEA. CDR3 sequence reads: CSVESRFSYEQYF.

This rearrangement joins TRBV30 to TRBJ2-1. CDR3 length equals 15 residues. The V gene's germline CDR1 is GTSNPN and CDR2 SVGIG (reference sequence). CDR3: CAWSAYRGYRNEQFF.

The chain links TRBV15 to TRBJ2-1; TCRdb returns TRBD2, unconfirmable since there is no DNA. This CDR3 region has 15 residues. Germline values: CDR1 LNHNV, CDR2 YYDKDF (reference sequence). The CDR3 loop is CATRDLAGTNNEQFF.

The V gene is TRBV20-1, the J gene TRBJ2-1. The CDR3 has 16 residues. Germline CDR1 DFQATT, CDR2 SNEGSKA (reference sequence). The CDR3 protein is CSARIGRRGSYNEQFF.

This sequence joins TRBV5-1 and TRBJ2-4. The CDR3 contains 14 residues. CDR1 is SGHRS, CDR2 YFSETQ, per germline. The CDR3: CASSLGPVKNIQYF.

The V and J genes are TRBV5-6 and TRBJ1-5; TCRdb reports TRBD1, a call that lacks DNA to check it against. Per germline, CDR1 SGHDT and CDR2 YYEEEE. There are 16 residues in the CDR3. The CDR3 is CASTLTGPMGNQPQHF.

This chain links TRBV9 with TRBJ2-3. The CDR3 length is 12 residues. Germline V gene lookup returns CDR1 SGDLS and CDR2 YYNGEE. CDR3 sequence: CASSAYTDTQYF.

The genes are TRBV12-3 or TRBV12-4 and TRBJ2-2; the TCRdb call, TRBD1, lacks DNA for checking. The CDR3 consists of 18 residues. This CDR3 reads CASSLSRLGADDTGELFF.

V and J are TRBV20-1 and TRBJ2-3. This CDR3 comprises 15 residues. Germline values: CDR1 DFQATT, CDR2 SNEGSKA (reference sequence). The CDR3 protein is CSARDLAPGTDTQYF.

The chain combines TRBV18 with TRBJ2-3; there is no DNA to check the TCRdb D call of TRBD1. In germline, CDR1 is KGHSH, CDR2 LQKENI. CDR3 length equals 13 residues. The chain's CDR3 is CASSAEQGNSRYF. Based on the CDR3 plus reference TRBV18 and TRBJ2-3, the full variable domain is NAGVMQNPRHLVRRRGQEARLRCSPMKGHSHVYWYRQLPEEGLKFMVYLQKENIIDESGMPKERFSAEFPKEGPSILRIQQVVRGDSAAYFCASSAEQGNSRYFGPGTRLTVL.

The chain recombines TRBV5-6 with TRBJ2-6; TCRdb picks TRBD1, but there is no DNA to check that call. CDR1 and CDR2 (germline): SGHDT, YYEEEE. This CDR3 has 16 residues. CDR3: CASRFRGNSGANVLTF.

The genes are TRBV10-2 and TRBJ2-5; TCRdb's assignment of TRBD1 cannot be checked, as there is no DNA. The CDR3 length is 14 residues. Germline CDR1 and CDR2: WSHSY and SAAADI. CDR3 sequence: CASRGGQGRETQYF.

The gene calls are TRBV15 and TRBJ2-4; TCRdb returns TRBD1, unconfirmable since there is no DNA. CDR1 LNHNV and CDR2 YYDKDF come from the germline V gene (reference sequence). CDR3 length equals 15 residues. CDR3: CATSRLSGSELIQYF.